This T cell receptor beta chain was profiled in a study of T cells in Graves' hyperthyroidism and ophthalmopathy (dated by TCRdb to between 2018 and 2021). Turning to the overall study: Peripheral blood was sampled at the time of initial diagnosis, prior to any treatment. To identify TCR V-J signatures that set the groups apart, the researchers used a discovery cohort of 100 patients, made up of approximately 43 with Graves' ophthalmopathy and 57 with stable Graves' hyperthyroidism. Prospective prediction of ophthalmopathy was tested in an independent validation cohort consisting of 18 to 20 hyperthyroidism patients and some 15 patients who later progressed to ophthalmopathy. For training and testing, the 80 to 100 patients in the discovery cohort were randomly divided in a 7:3 ratio. Thyroid tissue and blood T-cell repertoires from several Graves' hyperthyroidism patients were also compared in the study. Following sampling, methimazole starting at 30 mg daily was given to hyperthyroidism patients, and high-dose intravenous methylprednisolone was given to ophthalmopathy patients. The paper reports TCR Vbeta CDR3 sequencing of approximately 140 peripheral blood samples: approximately 41 ophthalmopathy, under 85 hyperthyroidism and around 17 progressor patients. The full study reports these points: No statistical method was used to fix the sample size in advance, and group allocation was not hidden from the investigators. During validation, the model predicted progression to ophthalmopathy a median of around 6 months ahead of onset, with around 71% sensitivity and around 72% specificity. Ophthalmopathy was separated from stable hyperthyroidism by a 13 V-J signature model, with over 85% sensitivity and 81% to 83% specificity obtained in cross-validation and 80%/75% obtained in testing. Most expanded thyroid clonotypes (frequency above 0.001) were also found in blood, which suggests that blood repertoires may mirror thyroid immune responses.

In the ophthalmopathy patients, disease was moderately to severely active, with a Clinical Activity Score of 3 or more, a NOSPECS grade of 4 or more, and a duration of less than 3 months. The study excluded patients with uncontrolled infections, other autoimmune diseases, pregnancy or lactation. Diagnoses were established on the basis of clinical symptoms, serum thyroxine and TRAb, thyroid ultrasound, and orbital computed tomography. PBMCs were separated from about 10 ml of fresh peripheral blood using Ficoll-Paque density gradient centrifugation. Total RNA was extracted using Trizol reagent, and RNA quality was assessed on an Agilent 2100 Bioanalyzer. The germline V gene encodes CDR1 SGHTA and CDR2 FQGNSA. V lost 3 bases and J lost 0 bases, and the count of bases not matched to a germline gene is 6. Measured from the cysteine to the phenylalanine, the CDR3 is 16 residues long. CDR3 DNA is the only sequence kept; it has 48 bases, read in frame from the first base.

This clonotype has at least ten counts. Its antigen is not yet known. Per-nucleotide qualities are absent, and no much larger clonotype sits a single base away. The TCR beta CDR3 regions were amplified from RNA transcripts. For the first round of RT-PCR on the TCR CDR3, the HTBI primer set was used together with the Qiagen OneStep RT-PCR kit. Libraries were constructed in a second round of multiplex PCR, after which size selection and purification were carried out. The libraries were sequenced on an Illumina HiSeq2000 using paired-end 100 bp reads. Per the source publication's procedure: SOAPnuke was used to process the raw data, throwing out any read that contained adapters or uncalled bases, had a mean Phred below 15, or lacked an exact constant-primer or identifier match. COPE v1.2.5 was used to merge the high-quality paired reads, and each unique nucleotide sequence was defined as a clonotype. MiTCR v1.1 was used to align clonotypes to the IMGT TRBV, TRBD and TRBJ reference segments. Only V-J combinations with frequency above 0.0001, covering about 99% of repertoires, were analysed. The TCS score was defined as F50 (clonal expansion) divided by E x V (chaos), with BLOSUM62-based TCRdist calculated between CDR3 peptides within each V-J. Welch's t-statistics and random forest reduced approximately 520 V-J features to about 13, which were used in a naive Bayes classifier (R e1071). TCRdb handled the public reads itself, with Q25 trimming in fastp and clone calling in MiXCR, and kept productive beta chains. Duplicate CDR3 protein sequences are folded into a single record with the most common DNA and genes. It is TCRdb's table, rather than the study itself, that gives the V and J calls and clone size. The table for this sample lists more than 300,000 distinct CDR3 sequences; about a fifth of them were counted only once. The ten largest make up 35% to 45% of the sample.

This TCR was recovered from a man aged 18 to 35 with Graves' ophthalmopathy. Sequenced: blood. The rearrangement joined TRBV7-2 to TRBJ2-7; 9 central nucleotides agree with TRBD1. In nucleotide form, the sequence is TGTGCCAGCAGCTTGCCGGGACAGGGTACCTCCTACGAGCAGTACTTC. The encoded protein is CASSLPGQGTSYEQYF.